This TCR beta chain was captured by sequencing in a study of shared clonotypes between healthy human individuals. General study findings and limits: Investigators expected sequencing depth to affect clonotype sharing among donors.

The deep-level immunoSEQ assay was used. Data came from immunoSEQ multiplex PCR; TCRdb stores just in-frame clones and leaves some out. Of 450,000 to 500,000 clones in the sample, roughly 80% were seen once. V lost 3 bases, J lost 4 bases, and 12 bases stayed unmatched. The germline V gene has CDR1 KGHSH and CDR2 LQKENI. The CDR3 covers 17 residues. For this clone: Its antigen remains unidentified.

About 90 million PBMCs per unsorted sample were used for genomic DNA. This receptor was taken from a woman between 40 and 50 years old in good health. Some clones in this sample may be carry-over from other donors' samples. The chain is built from TRBV18 and TRBJ2-5; 9 bases fit TRBD2. The specimen was PBMCs. CDR3 DNA: TGTGCCAGCTCACCCATCTCTCTTAGCGGGAGCGGAGAGACCCAGTACTTC. Encoded protein: CASSPISLSGSGETQYF. The full variable domain, completed using reference TRBV18 and TRBJ2-5, is NAGVMQNPRHLVRRRGQEARLRCSPMKGHSHVYWYRQLPEEGLKFMVYLQKENIIDESGMPKERFSAEFPKEGPSILRIQQVVRGDSAAYFCASSPISLSGSGETQYFGPGTRLLVL.